This TCR beta chain was sequenced during a study of T cell repertoires in cytomegalovirus infection. Study-level information: CMV infection plus the matching HLA type was flagged by public TCR beta signatures.

This clonotype was detected many times. CDR1 is SGHTA and CDR2 is FQGNSA in the germline V gene. The V segment lost 5 bases and the J segment 6 bases; nucleotides outside the gene matches: 6. The CDR3 runs 14 residues. TCRdb recomputed calls from the reads with MiXCR, one row per CDR3 protein. The top ten clones hold about 14% of a sample with roughly 300,000 distinct CDR3 sequences, about a quarter of them seen once. The sequencing sample was made of PBMCs. The gene calls are TRBV7-2 and TRBJ1-5; 8 bases fit TRBD1. The TCR sequence derives from a human donor in good health (CMV status not recorded). Some clones in this sample may be carry-over from other donors' samples. The CDR3 here is CASSPDRGSQPQHF. The CDR3 DNA sequence: TGTGCCAGCAGCCCTGACAGGGGTAGTCAGCCCCAGCATTTT.